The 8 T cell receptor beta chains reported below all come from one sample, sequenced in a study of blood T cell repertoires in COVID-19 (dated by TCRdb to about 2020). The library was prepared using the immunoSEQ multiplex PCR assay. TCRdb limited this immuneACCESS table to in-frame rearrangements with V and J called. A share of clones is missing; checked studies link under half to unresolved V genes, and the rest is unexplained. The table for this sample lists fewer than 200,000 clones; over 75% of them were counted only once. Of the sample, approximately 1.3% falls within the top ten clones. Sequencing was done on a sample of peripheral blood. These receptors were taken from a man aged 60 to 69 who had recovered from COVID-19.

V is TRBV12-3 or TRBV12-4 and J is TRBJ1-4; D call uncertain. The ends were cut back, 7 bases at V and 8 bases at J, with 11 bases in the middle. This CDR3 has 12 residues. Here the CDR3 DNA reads TGTGCCAGCACCCACCTCGGGGAAAAACTGTTTTTT. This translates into CASTHLGEKLFF.

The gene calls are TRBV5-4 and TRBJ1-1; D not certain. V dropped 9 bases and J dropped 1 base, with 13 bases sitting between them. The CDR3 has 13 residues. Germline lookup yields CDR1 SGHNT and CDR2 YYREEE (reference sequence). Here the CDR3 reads CATQVGTNTEAFF. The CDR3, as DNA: TGTGCCACCCAGGTAGGAACGAACACTGAAGCTTTCTTT.

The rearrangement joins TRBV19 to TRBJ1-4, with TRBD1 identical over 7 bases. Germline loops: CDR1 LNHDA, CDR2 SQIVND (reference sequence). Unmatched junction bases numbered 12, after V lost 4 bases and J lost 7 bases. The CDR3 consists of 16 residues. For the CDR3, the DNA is TGTGCCAGTAGTACACTCCTAGGGGGCGACGGTGAAAAACTGTTTTTT. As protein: CASSTLLGGDGEKLFF.

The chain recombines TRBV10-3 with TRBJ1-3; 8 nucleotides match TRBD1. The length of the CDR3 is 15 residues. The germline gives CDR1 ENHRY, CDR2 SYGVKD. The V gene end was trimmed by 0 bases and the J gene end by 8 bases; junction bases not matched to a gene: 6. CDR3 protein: CAISESRTGIDTIYF. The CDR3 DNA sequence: TGTGCCATCAGTGAGTCGAGGACAGGGATTGACACCATATATTTT.

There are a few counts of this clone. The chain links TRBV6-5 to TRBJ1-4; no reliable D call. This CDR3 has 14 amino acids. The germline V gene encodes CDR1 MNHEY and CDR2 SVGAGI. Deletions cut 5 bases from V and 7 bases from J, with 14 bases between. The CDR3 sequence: CASSPRGRTEKLFF. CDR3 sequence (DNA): TGTGCCAGCAGTCCTCGGGGAAGGACTGAAAAACTGTTTTTT.

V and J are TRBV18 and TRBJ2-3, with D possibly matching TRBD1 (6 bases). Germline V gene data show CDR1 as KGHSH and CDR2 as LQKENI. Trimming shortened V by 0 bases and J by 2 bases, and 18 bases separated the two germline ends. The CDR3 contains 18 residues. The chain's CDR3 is CASSPPNGGWGTTDTQYF. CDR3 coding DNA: TGTGCCAGCTCACCACCTAATGGGGGCTGGGGGACCACAGATACGCAGTATTTT. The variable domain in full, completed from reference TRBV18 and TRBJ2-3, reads NAGVMQNPRHLVRRRGQEARLRCSPMKGHSHVYWYRQLPEEGLKFMVYLQKENIIDESGMPKERFSAEFPKEGPSILRIQQVVRGDSAAYFCASSPPNGGWGTTDTQYFGPGTRLTVL.

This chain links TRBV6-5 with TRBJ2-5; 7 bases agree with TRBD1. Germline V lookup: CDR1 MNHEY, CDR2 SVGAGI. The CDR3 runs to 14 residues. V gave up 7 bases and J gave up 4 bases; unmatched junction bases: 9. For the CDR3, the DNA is TGTGCCAGCACCCCCGACAGGGTTTCAGAGACCCAGTACTTC. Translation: CASTPDRVSETQYF.

The chain's CDR3 is CASSSRGAQHNEQFF. DNA of the CDR3: TGTGCCAGCAGTTCGCGGGGGGCCCAACACAATGAGCAGTTCTTC. The chain joins TRBV7-2 to TRBJ2-1; 8 nucleotides align to TRBD2. J was trimmed by 5 bases and V by 6 bases; bases with no gene match: 9. This CDR3 comprises 15 residues. The germline CDR1 and CDR2 sequences are SGHTA and FQGNSA.